This TCR beta chain is from a study of shared clonotypes between healthy human individuals. Donors, healthy HIV-negative adults, lacked recent acute infections or vaccinations. In the study's own analysis: Filtering differed because ImmunoSEQ produced junction-only sequences that carried no quality scores. This table comes from immunoSEQ multiplex PCR, and its TCRdb copy is limited to in-frame clones, with some not included. The V and J calls and clone size were taken over from that table, and D and trimming were inferred from the DNA. Found here are 470,000 or so clones, 81% of them singletons; the top ten hold about 13%. This clone was recorded once. The germline V gene encodes CDR1 ENHRY and CDR2 SYGVKD. This CDR3 has 15 residues. V was trimmed by 0 bases and J by 4 bases, leaving 12 bases between them.

Sequencing input: PBMCs. This sequence was found in a woman in her 40s in good health. Some clones in this sample may be carry-over from other donors' samples. The chain is built from TRBV10-3 and TRBJ1-2; no definite D call. The CDR3, as DNA: TGTGCCATCAGTGAGTCATGGGAGGAGGGCTATGGCTACACCTTC. Its protein is CAISESWEEGYGYTF.